Listed here is a single T cell receptor beta chain. What it recognizes is unknown. The record originates from a study of cytomegalovirus exposure and HLA in healthy donors. Study results and limitations: As immune exposure information, only CMV serostatus was available. HLA alleles showed associations with 15,000 to 20,000 TCR beta sequences in a later analysis, at a 0.05 false discovery rate. A later analysis linked a missense variant in DCLRE1C to the trimming of TCR beta V and J genes.

The PCR contained 60 Vbeta and 13 Jbeta primers. The protocol was immunoSEQ multiplex PCR, while the TCRdb copy is restricted to in-frame clones and leaves out a portion. The sample records roughly 180,000 clones, around 80% being singletons. The sample comprised PBMCs. The receptor was derived from a woman between 50 and 59 years old in good health and CMV-seropositive.

The CDR3 coding sequence is TGTGCCAGCTCACTCAGGGGCAATGGCTACACCTTC. Protein sequence: CASSLRGNGYTF. V is TRBV6-5 and J is TRBJ1-2, with D possibly being TRBD1 (6 bases). The CDR3 runs 12 residues. The V gene lost 8 bases and the J gene lost 6 bases, with 13 bases spanning the gap. The V gene's germline CDR1 is MNHEY and CDR2 SVGAGI.